These 25 T cell receptor beta chains share one sample of origin, sequenced in a study of human thymus T cells. Method: immunoSEQ multiplex PCR; TCRdb's copy keeps in-frame clones and lacks some. The table lists about 130,000 clones, over 85% of them singletons. Thymus pieces cut out during corrective heart surgery were the tissue that was used. Sequencing was carried out using thymus tissue. All receptors come from a boy in the first two years of life with a congenital heart defect but otherwise immunologically healthy.

This clone is a singleton in its sample. This rearrangement joins TRBV6-5 to TRBJ2-7, with D perhaps TRBD1 (6 bases). Per the germline V gene, CDR1 is MNHEY and CDR2 is SVGAGI. The germline V and J ends were trimmed by 5 bases and 7 bases, with 18 bases remaining between them. The CDR3 consists of 14 residues. The CDR3 here is CASSPGHPGEEQYF. CDR3 nucleotide sequence: TGTGCCAGCAGTCCGGGACACCCGGGCGAGGAGCAGTACTTC.

The rearrangement uses TRBV4-1 and TRBJ2-7; tentative D call: TRBD1 (6 bases). The germline V gene encodes CDR1 MGHRA and CDR2 YSYEKL. V lost 3 bases and J 3 bases, leaving 24 bases between the germline ends. This CDR3 comprises 18 residues. CDR3 sequence reads: CASSHDTQKTGFGYEQYF. As DNA, the CDR3 is TGCGCCAGCAGCCACGATACCCAAAAAACAGGGTTCGGCTACGAGCAGTACTTC.

The J gene is TRBJ1-3, the V gene TRBV6-1; no definite D call. V was cut by 1 base and J by 4 bases, with 5 bases left in between. The germline V gene encodes CDR1 MNHNS and CDR2 SASEGT. This CDR3 spans 13 amino acids. The CDR3 nucleotides are TGTGCCAGCAGTGAAGACGGGGGAAACACCATATATTTT. Encoded protein: CASSEDGGNTIYF.

The genes are TRBV5-6 and TRBJ1-1; no firm D call. Per the germline V gene, CDR1 is SGHDT and CDR2 is YYEEEE. The CDR3 contains 12 residues. The V end was cut by 3 bases, the J end by 2 bases, with 5 bases between. CDR3 region: CASSWFNTEAFF. DNA of the CDR3: TGTGCCAGCAGCTGGTTTAACACTGAAGCTTTCTTT.

This chain links TRBV27 with TRBJ2-1, with TRBD2 identical over 14 bases. V shed 0 bases and J 5 bases; nucleotides not matched to a gene: 6. The CDR3 length is 18 residues. Germline-derived CDR1 and CDR2 are MNHEY and SMNVEV (reference sequence). The CDR3 here is CASSLSRTSGGPHNEQFF. As DNA, the CDR3 is TGTGCCAGCAGTTTATCCCGGACTAGCGGGGGGCCCCACAATGAGCAGTTCTTC.

In this sample, this clone turned up a few times. The chain couples TRBV5-1 to TRBJ2-2; D unresolved. CDR1 is SGHRS and CDR2 is YFSETQ in the germline V gene. The CDR3 has 14 amino acids. V was trimmed by 0 bases and J by 2 bases, leaving 5 bases between them. This chain's CDR3 is CASSLGLNTGELFF. CDR3 bases: TGCGCCAGCAGCTTGGGACTTAACACCGGGGAGCTGTTTTTT.

The chain joins TRBV6-1 to TRBJ1-5, with a possible D match to TRBD1 (5 bases). V was shortened by 6 bases and J by 4 bases, with 10 bases between the two germline ends. The CDR3 contains 13 residues. Germline V lookup: CDR1 MNHNS, CDR2 SASEGT. The CDR3 loop reads CASRGGENQPQHF. The CDR3 DNA is TGTGCCAGCAGGGGGGGGGAGAATCAGCCCCAGCATTTT.

This sequence joins TRBV27 and TRBJ2-3; the D gene is possibly TRBD1 (6 bases). Trimming pared 3 bases from V and 0 bases from J, leaving 13 bases between. Looked up from germline, CDR1 is MNHEY and CDR2 is SMNVEV (reference sequence). The CDR3 length is 16 residues. CDR3 protein: CASSLGHWPSTDTQYF. DNA of the CDR3: TGTGCCAGCAGTTTGGGACACTGGCCGAGCACAGATACGCAGTATTTT.

This chain links TRBV5-1 with TRBJ1-5; the D is unclear. V shed 0 bases and J shed 4 bases, with 11 bases lying between them. The CDR3 consists of 15 residues. Germline values: CDR1 SGHRS, CDR2 YFSETQ. CDR3 DNA: TGCGCCAGCAGCTTGGGACCTTACTTGAATCAGCCCCAGCATTTT. Its translation is CASSLGPYLNQPQHF.

This chain links TRBV28 with TRBJ2-5, with TRBD2 identical over 13 bases. Germline CDR1 MDHEN, CDR2 SYDVKM. The CDR3 spans 15 residues. Trimming removed 5 bases from V and 4 bases from J; junction bases left unmatched: 4. For the CDR3, the DNA is TGTGCCAGCAGTACACTAGCGGGGGGGCGAGAGACCCAGTACTTC. Its translation is CASSTLAGGRETQYF.

CDR3: CASSPGRAVHEAFF. The CDR3, as DNA: TGTGCCAGCAGCCCCGGGAGGGCAGTACACGAAGCTTTCTTT. The genes are TRBV6-5 and TRBJ1-1; D unresolved. The CDR3 loop spans 14 amino acids. V lost 6 bases and J lost 8, with 19 bases in between. Germline V gives CDR1 MNHEY, CDR2 SVGAGI.

A single count supports this clone. V is TRBV7-2 and J is TRBJ2-7; 10 bases agree with TRBD2. The CDR3 extends over 13 amino acids. The V gene end was trimmed by 2 bases and the J gene end by 7 bases; junction bases not matched to a gene: 2. Germline V CDR1 and CDR2: SGHTA, FQGNSA. DNA for the CDR3: TGTGCCAGCAGCTTAAGCGGGGGGGGAGAGCAGTACTTC. This codes for CASSLSGGGEQYF.

The chain carries TRBV6-5 and TRBJ2-7; 12 bases match TRBD1. Per the germline V gene, CDR1 is MNHEY and CDR2 is SVGAGI. This CDR3 has 13 amino acids. Germline trimming cut 8 bases from V and 6 bases from J; bases unmatched to any gene: 5. CDR3 loop: CASQGQGACEQYF. CDR3 bases: TGTGCCAGCCAGGGACAGGGGGCTTGCGAGCAGTACTTC.

V usage is TRBV2 and J usage is TRBJ2-5; 13 bases fit TRBD2. The CDR3 contains 14 residues. Germline V gives CDR1 SNHLY, CDR2 FYNNEI. With 11 bases clipped from V and 5 bases from J, the junction kept 8 bases outside the gene matches. CDR3 sequence reads: CAAFGLAGEETQYF. The CDR3 DNA follows: TGTGCCGCTTTCGGACTAGCGGGGGAGGAGACCCAGTACTTC.

The J gene is TRBJ2-3, the V gene TRBV9; D gene uncertain. The CDR3 has 14 amino acids. Trimming left V 1 base short and J 0 bases short, with 6 bases between. The V gene's germline CDR1 is SGDLS and CDR2 YYNGEE. The CDR3, as DNA: TGTGCCAGCAGCGTAACTCATAGCACAGATACGCAGTATTTT. It is translated as CASSVTHSTDTQYF. The full variable domain, completed using reference TRBV9 and TRBJ2-3, is DSGVTQTPKHLITATGQRVTLRCSPRSGDLSVYWYQQSLDQGLQFLIQYYNGEERAKGNILERFSAQQFPDLHSELNLSSLELGDSALYFCASSVTHSTDTQYFGPGTRLTVL.

The chain couples TRBV7-6 to TRBJ2-1; 13 bases agree with TRBD2. V dropped 2 bases and J dropped 0; count of bases not matched to a gene: 10. This CDR3 contains 20 residues. Germline V gives CDR1 SGHVS, CDR2 FNYEAQ. DNA for the CDR3: TGTGCCAGCAGCTTATCCCCGACTAGCGGGGGGACGAGCTCCTACAATGAGCAGTTCTTC. Its translation is CASSLSPTSGGTSSYNEQFF. Full variable domain (outside the CDR3, taken from reference TRBV7-6 and TRBJ2-1): GAGVSQSPRYKVTKRGQDVALRCDPISGHVSLYWYRQALGQGPEFLTYFNYEAQQDKSGLPNDRFSAERPEGSISTLTIQRTEQRDSAMYRCASSLSPTSGGTSSYNEQFFGPGTRLTVL.

The rearrangement uses TRBV5-1 and TRBJ2-7; D is perhaps TRBD2 (5 bases). Germline V gives CDR1 SGHRS, CDR2 YFSETQ. Trimming took off 3 bases at V and 0 bases at J, with 13 bases between the two ends. The CDR3 covers 15 residues. The CDR3 sequence: CASSSTRGSSYEQYF. In nucleotides, the CDR3 is TGCGCCAGCAGCTCTACCCGAGGGAGCTCCTACGAGCAGTACTTC.

The chain links TRBV5-4 to TRBJ2-4; D unresolved. Trimming left V 7 bases short and J 1 base short, with 18 bases between. Germline CDR1 is SGHNT and CDR2 is YYREEE (reference sequence). The CDR3 contains 16 residues. The CDR3 region is CASSPGHPWAKNIQYF. The CDR3 DNA sequence: TGTGCCAGCTCACCTGGCCACCCTTGGGCCAAAAACATTCAGTACTTC.

The chain couples TRBV18 to TRBJ2-5, with TRBD2 matching over 10 bases. V lost 0 bases to trimming and J lost 4 bases; unmatched junction nucleotides: 11. The CDR3 loop spans 18 amino acids. Germline loops: CDR1 KGHSH, CDR2 LQKENI. The DNA of the CDR3 is TGTGCCAGCTCACCACCCCCCAGTGATAGCGGGGGGTCAGAGACCCAGTACTTC. It is translated as CASSPPPSDSGGSETQYF. The whole variable domain, filled in from reference TRBV18 and TRBJ2-5, reads NAGVMQNPRHLVRRRGQEARLRCSPMKGHSHVYWYRQLPEEGLKFMVYLQKENIIDESGMPKERFSAEFPKEGPSILRIQQVVRGDSAAYFCASSPPPSDSGGSETQYFGPGTRLLVL.

Here the CDR3 DNA reads TGTGCCAGCAGCTGCCGGACTAGCTCGGGCACAGATACGCAGTATTTT. Amino acids: CASSCRTSSGTDTQYF. J is TRBJ2-3 and V is TRBV7-8, with TRBD2 matching over 8 bases. J was trimmed by 1 base and V by 4 bases; bases with no gene match: 7. The CDR3 totals 16 residues. Germline V gene lookup returns CDR1 SGHVS and CDR2 FQNEAQ.

This clone was seen a single time. The rearrangement uses TRBV19 and TRBJ2-3, with TRBD2 matching 8 bases. The CDR3 loop spans 15 amino acids. Germline V lookup: CDR1 LNHDA, CDR2 SQIVND (reference sequence). The trim removed 1 base at V and 1 base at J, leaving 1 base unmatched. DNA of the CDR3: TGTGCCAGTAGTATAGTTAGCGGGGGCACAGATACGCAGTATTTT. The encoded protein is CASSIVSGGTDTQYF.

This chain links TRBV11-2 with TRBJ2-7, with D possibly being TRBD2 (5 bases). CDR1 is SGHAT, CDR2 FQNNGV, per germline. The CDR3 is 14 residues long. Trimming took off 5 bases at V and 11 bases at J, with 22 bases between the two ends. In nucleotides, the CDR3 is TGTGCCAGCAGCCAAAGACGGGATGCTGGGCCGAAGTACTTC. Translation: CASSQRRDAGPKYF.

The CDR3 spells CASSQLASSGAGEDTQYF. CDR3 nucleotide sequence: TGCGCCAGCAGCCAACTTGCATCGAGCGGGGCGGGGGAAGATACGCAGTATTTT. This chain links TRBV4-1 with TRBJ2-3; 7 nucleotides align to TRBD2. Germline V gene lookup returns CDR1 MGHRA and CDR2 YSYEKL. V shed 2 bases and J 5 bases; nucleotides not matched to a gene: 16. This CDR3 is built from 18 residues.

V gene TRBV7-9 combines with J gene TRBJ1-6, with D possibly matching TRBD1 (5 bases). Germline assignment: CDR1 SEHNR and CDR2 FQNEAQ (reference sequence). The CDR3 is 18 residues long. V was clipped by 4 bases and J by 2 bases, with 18 bases between them. The CDR3 nucleotides are TGTGCCAGCAGCTCCAGCCCCTTCACAGGACCCTATAATTCACCCCTCCACTTT. This codes for CASSSSPFTGPYNSPLHF. The variable domain in full, completed from reference TRBV7-9 and TRBJ1-6, reads DTGVSQNPRHKITKRGQNVTFRCDPISEHNRLYWYRQTLGQGPEFLTYFQNEAQLEKSRLLSDRFSAERPKGSFSTLEIQRTEQGDSAMYLCASSSSPFTGPYNSPLHFGNGTRLTVT.

The J gene is TRBJ2-3, the V gene TRBV4-1, with D perhaps TRBD1 or TRBD2 (6 bases each). V was pared by 0 bases and J by 1 base, with 14 bases between. This CDR3 is built from 17 residues. Germline V gives CDR1 MGHRA, CDR2 YSYEKL. CDR3 coding DNA: TGCGCCAGCAGCCAAGAGGGGGGCGGGCTTCGCACAGATACGCAGTATTTT. This gives the protein CASSQEGGGLRTDTQYF.